The source of this T cell receptor (beta chain) is a study of blood T cell repertoires in COVID-19. As for the study in general: Sources were T cells, B-cell-depleted T cells, or PBMCs; the material itself was cDNA or gDNA.

Measured with immunoSEQ multiplex PCR; TCRdb has only the in-frame clones, and not every one. Of roughly 90,000 clones listed, 89% are singletons. The specimen sequenced was peripheral blood. This sequence was found in a man aged 50 to 59 with COVID-19, enrolled during active disease.

As DNA, the CDR3 is TGTGCCAGCACGCAGGGGGTCCATCCTGTCTACGAGCAGTACTTC. It is translated as CASTQGVHPVYEQYF. This chain uses TRBV7-9 with TRBJ2-7; 7 bases line up with TRBD1. The length of the CDR3 is 15 residues. Looked up from germline, CDR1 is SEHNR and CDR2 is FQNEAQ (reference sequence). V gave up 7 bases and J gave up 3 bases; unmatched junction bases: 12.